This TCR beta chain was retrieved from a study of cytomegalovirus exposure and HLA in healthy donors. Study-wide background: Roughly four fifths of some 390 genotyped donors fell in the Caucasian-associated ancestry cluster. Notes on the study in general: A later analysis found TCR association rates differed by HLA locus, highest for DRB1 and lowest for HLA-C.

A few counts support this clone. What it recognizes is unknown. 13 Jbeta primers and 60 Vbeta primers were used for the PCR. Here immunoSEQ multiplex PCR was the method, and the copy in TCRdb shows in-frame clones only, minus some. The data show about 98,000 clones, roughly two thirds seen once. Source material: PBMCs. This clonotype originated in a man between 45 and 60 years old in good health and CMV-seronegative.

CDR3 region: CASSRSEGALTEAFF. CDR3 sequence (DNA): TGTGCCAGCAGCCGCTCGGAGGGGGCTCTCACTGAAGCTTTCTTT. The V gene is TRBV14, the J gene TRBJ1-1; 7 nucleotides align to TRBD1. V trimming: 4 bases; J trimming: 4 bases; junction bases outside the gene matches: 9. The CDR3 is 15 amino acids. CDR1 and CDR2 (germline): SGHDN, FVKESK.